The 30 T cell receptor beta chains reported below all come from one sample, sequenced in a study of T cell repertoires in cytomegalovirus infection. From the reads, TCRdb called clonotypes with MiXCR, one entry per CDR3 protein. The sample has 900,000 to 950,000 distinct CDR3 sequences, more than 25% seen once. Their specific antigens are unknown. This material consisted of cultured CD8+ T cells from PBMCs, taken from culture after CMV antigen stimulation. The receptors originated from a human donor in good health (CMV status not recorded). Some clones in this sample may be carry-over from other donors' samples.

This clonotype was detected a few times. The rearrangement uses TRBV7-6 and TRBJ1-4; tentative D call: TRBD1 (5 bases). The CDR3 totals 16 residues. Per germline, CDR1 SGHVS and CDR2 FNYEAQ. V lost 8 bases and J 0 bases, leaving 16 bases between the germline ends. The CDR3 nucleotides read TGTGCCAGCCCACTCGAGGGGCCGTCAACTAATGAAAAACTGTTTTTT. This codes for CASPLEGPSTNEKLFF.

This clonotype was observed a few times. The rearrangement links TRBV11-2 to TRBJ2-4; 7 positions match TRBD1. CDR1 is SGHAT, CDR2 FQNNGV, per germline. This CDR3 region has 15 residues. V was clipped by 5 bases and J by 6 bases; unmatched bases: 10. The CDR3 DNA sequence: TGTGCCAGCAGCACACAGGGGCCGCCAGGAAACATTCAGTACTTC. Its protein is CASSTQGPPGNIQYF.

This clonotype was found a few times. V gene TRBV27 combines with J gene TRBJ1-2; no clear D. This CDR3 has 14 amino acids. The V gene's germline CDR1 is MNHEY and CDR2 SMNVEV (reference sequence). The V and J ends lost 3 bases and 8 bases respectively, with 16 bases between them. The CDR3 is CASSFGEGGKGYTF. In DNA form, the CDR3 reads TGTGCCAGCAGTTTTGGGGAAGGAGGGAAAGGCTACACCTTC.

This clonotype was counted once. This chain connects TRBV27 to TRBJ2-7; 8 positions match TRBD2. The CDR3 length is 17 residues. The V gene's germline CDR1 is MNHEY and CDR2 SMNVEV (reference sequence). V shed 5 bases, J shed 0 bases, and the junction held 12 bases outside the gene matches. CDR3 residues: CASSPIGLLADSYEQYV. The DNA for the CDR3 is TGTGCCAGCAGTCCAATAGGCCTACTAGCGGACTCCTACGAGCAGTACGTC.

This rearrangement joins TRBV9 to TRBJ2-1; 9 bases fit TRBD1. The junction had 9 bases not matched to a gene; V was cut back by 4 bases and J by 4 bases. This CDR3 comprises 16 residues. Germline V CDR1 and CDR2: SGDLS, YYNGEE. For the CDR3, the DNA is TGTGCCAGCAGCCCCCGACAGGGGGGATTATACAATGAGCAGTTCTTC. It encodes CASSPRQGGLYNEQFF.

V is TRBV6-2 or TRBV6-3 and J is TRBJ1-1; D unclear. The V and J ends lost 10 bases and 0 bases respectively, with 21 bases between them. This CDR3 has 16 residues. Germline CDR1 MNHEY, CDR2 SVGEGT. CDR3 bases: TGTGCCACCAGAACCGGGCAGAGCAACATGAACACTGAAGCTTTCTTT. It yields the protein CATRTGQSNMNTEAFF.

The V gene is TRBV19, the J gene TRBJ1-6, with a possible D match to TRBD1 (6 bases). Germline values: CDR1 LNHDA, CDR2 SQIVND (reference sequence). The V end was cut by 8 bases, the J end by 10 bases, with 18 bases between. The length of the CDR3 is 14 residues. The CDR3: CASGGLFIDSPLHF. As DNA, the CDR3 is TGTGCCAGTGGGGGCCTCTTTATCGACTCACCCCTCCACTTT.

The V gene is TRBV6-5, the J gene TRBJ2-1; TRBD2 matches at 9 bases. Losses at the gene ends were 8 bases for V and 10 bases for J; bases not matched to a gene: 12. This CDR3 contains 14 residues. Germline V gives CDR1 MNHEY, CDR2 SVGAGI. The CDR3 reads CASALGGGAGEQFF. The CDR3 DNA reads TGTGCCAGCGCCCTGGGCGGGGGGGCGGGGGAGCAGTTCTTC.

The chain couples TRBV6-2 or TRBV6-3 to TRBJ2-2, with TRBD2 as a possible D gene (7 bases). Looked up from germline, CDR1 is MNHEY and CDR2 is SVGEGT. This CDR3 is built from 18 residues. The V gene lost 5 bases and the J gene lost 3 bases, with 22 bases spanning the gap. This CDR3 reads CASSSELWWGGDTGELFF. For the CDR3, the DNA is TGTGCCAGCAGTAGCGAGCTGTGGTGGGGGGGCGACACCGGGGAGCTGTTTTTT.

This clonotype occurred many times. This chain links TRBV7-2 with TRBJ2-3; D not certain. This CDR3 is built from 15 residues. V lost 4 bases to trimming and J lost 0 bases, with 11 bases between them. Germline V CDR1 and CDR2: SGHTA, FQGNSA. The CDR3 nucleotides read TGTGCCAGCAGCTCCCGAGGTTCCAGCACAGATACGCAGTATTTT. Protein sequence: CASSSRGSSTDTQYF.

The J gene is TRBJ1-6, the V gene TRBV25-1; D uncertain. The CDR3 consists of 16 residues. V shed 2 bases and J shed 4 bases, with 12 bases lying between them. CDR1 is MGHDK and CDR2 is SYGVNS in the germline V gene. The CDR3 reads CASSETARYYNSPLHF. The CDR3 DNA follows: TGTGCCAGCAGTGAAACCGCCAGGTATTATAATTCACCCCTCCACTTT.

This clonotype was seen at least ten times. CDR3 in amino acids: CASSPGTRGYEQYF. CDR3 nucleotide sequence: TGTGCCAGCAGCCCCGGGACCCGAGGGTACGAGCAGTACTTC. The chain is built from TRBV7-2 and TRBJ2-7; D could derive from TRBD1 or TRBD2 (5 bases each). Germline CDR1 and CDR2: SGHTA and FQGNSA. The CDR3 extends over 14 amino acids. The V and J ends lost 5 bases and 4 bases respectively, with 15 bases between them.

This clonotype occurred a few times. The J gene is TRBJ1-1, the V gene TRBV19; D call uncertain. Germline V gene data show CDR1 as LNHDA and CDR2 as SQIVND (reference sequence). The germline V and J ends were trimmed by 7 bases and 2 bases, with 17 bases remaining between them. This CDR3 spans 15 amino acids. CDR3 amino acids: CASTENGGRNTEAFF. The CDR3 DNA sequence: TGTGCCAGTACCGAAAACGGCGGTAGAAACACTGAAGCTTTCTTT.

This clonotype was detected a few times. The chain recombines TRBV12-5 with TRBJ2-5; 7 nucleotides agree with TRBD2. Germline CDR1 reads LGHNT; CDR2 reads FRNRAP. J gave up 3 bases and V 7 bases, and 2 bases lay outside the gene matches. The CDR3 contains 12 residues. The CDR3 DNA reads as TGTGCTAGTGCTAGCGGCAAAGAGACCCAGTACTTC. This encodes CASASGKETQYF.

The V call is TRBV28, the J call TRBJ2-7; D possibly uses TRBD1 or TRBD2 (7 bases each). In germline, CDR1 is MDHEN, CDR2 SYDVKM. The CDR3 length is 13 residues. V was clipped by 7 bases and J by 4 bases, with 14 bases between them. CDR3 sequence reads: CASMGGGPYEQYV. As DNA, the CDR3 is TGTGCCAGCATGGGAGGGGGCCCTTACGAGCAGTACGTC.

As for this clonotype: A clone one base away is much larger, so this may be a read error. The chain couples TRBV7-2 to TRBJ2-3; 7 bases fit TRBD2. CDR1 and CDR2 (germline): SGHTA, FQGNSA. The CDR3 is 15 residues long. With V trimmed by 5 bases and J by 8 bases, 13 bases remained unmatched. CDR3 DNA sequence: TGTGCCAGCAGCGCCTCCGAGACTAGCTGGGGTACGCAGTATTTT. It translates to CASSASETSWGTQYF.

The chain employs TRBV6-2 or TRBV6-3 and TRBJ1-4, with no clear D. The CDR3 contains 16 residues. Trimming removed 5 bases at V and 4 bases at J, with 17 bases between. In germline, CDR1 is MNHEY, CDR2 SVGEGT. CDR3 sequence reads: CASSEVAGINNEKLFF. CDR3 nucleotides: TGTGCCAGCAGTGAAGTTGCGGGTATTAATAATGAAAAACTGTTTTTT.

There are a few counts of this clonotype. The V call is TRBV19, the J call TRBJ2-3; possibly TRBD1 for D (6 bases). CDR1 is LNHDA, CDR2 SQIVND, per germline (reference sequence). V dropped 5 bases and J dropped 2 bases, with 20 bases sitting between them. The CDR3 length is 17 residues. CDR3 DNA: TGTGCCAGTAGTTCCCCACGACAGGCCTTTACCACAGATACGCAGTATTTT. It is translated as CASSSPRQAFTTDTQYF.

In its sample, this clonotype was seen a few times. The chain couples TRBV6-6 to TRBJ1-3, with D possibly matching TRBD1 (6 bases). The germline CDR1 and CDR2 sequences are MNHNY and SVGAGI (reference sequence). The CDR3 is made up of 16 amino acids. Trimming stripped 0 bases from V and 0 bases from J, with 9 bases between. The CDR3 DNA sequence: TGTGCCAGCAGTTACTCGATGGGGGCCTCTGGAAACACCATATATTTT. Residues: CASSYSMGASGNTIYF.

As regards this clonotype: Mismatch with germline at one junction end may stem from a read error. J is TRBJ2-6 and V is TRBV5-4, with D perhaps TRBD2 (5 bases). The CDR3 is 15 amino acids. Germline-derived CDR1 and CDR2 are SGHNT and YYREEE (reference sequence). The CDR3 region is CVSSLGGSGANVLTF. CDR3 nucleotides: TGTGTCAGCAGCCTCGGAGGCTCTGGGGCCAACGTCCTGACTTTC.

The sample holds many counts of this clonotype. The V gene is TRBV7-6, the J gene TRBJ2-1; D is possibly TRBD2 (5 bases). The V gene's germline CDR1 is SGHVS and CDR2 FNYEAQ. The length of the CDR3 is 16 residues. The V end lost 1 base, the J end lost 6 bases, and 16 bases lay between the germline ends. This CDR3 is CASSLGAGFTINEQFF. In DNA, the CDR3 is TGTGCCAGCAGCTTAGGGGCGGGTTTCACGATCAATGAGCAGTTCTTC.

At least ten counts were recorded for this clonotype. This chain uses TRBV6-1 with TRBJ1-3; D gene ambiguous. CDR1 is MNHNS and CDR2 is SASEGT in the germline V gene. The CDR3 spans 13 residues. V lost 6 bases and J lost 1, with 7 bases in between. The DNA for the CDR3 is TGTGCCAGCAGGACACCGTCTGGAAACACCATATATTTT. The encoded protein is CASRTPSGNTIYF.

The rearrangement links TRBV29-1 to TRBJ2-7; D ambiguous. This CDR3 comprises 13 residues. V gave up 2 bases and J gave up 4 bases, with 12 bases separating them. Germline values: CDR1 SQVTM, CDR2 ANQGSEA. The chain's CDR3 is CSVESGTLYEQYF. The CDR3 DNA follows: TGCAGCGTTGAATCAGGCACACTTTACGAGCAGTACTTC.

This clonotype was observed a few times. The chain joins TRBV28 to TRBJ1-5; a weak D match, TRBD1 (5 bases). The CDR3 is 13 amino acids. Germline assignment: CDR1 MDHEN and CDR2 SYDVKM. V was clipped by 8 bases and J by 6 bases, with 14 bases between them. In DNA, the CDR3 is TGTGCCAGCGGCCGGGGGTGGGTTCAGCCCCAGCATTTT. It specifies CASGRGWVQPQHF.

This chain joins TRBV20-1 and TRBJ2-1; D possibly corresponds to TRBD1 (5 bases). The CDR3 is 18 residues long. Germline V gene sequence: CDR1 DFQATT, CDR2 SNEGSKA (reference sequence). Trimming removed 3 bases at V and 4 bases at J, with 25 bases between. The CDR3 bases are TGCAGTGCTAGTCAGCCCCCGACAGCCATTGGCCCTTACAATGAGCAGTTCTTC. Its translation: CSASQPPTAIGPYNEQFF.

The chain is built from TRBV6-2 or TRBV6-3 and TRBJ2-1, with a tentative D call TRBD2 (6 bases). Germline CDR1 MNHEY, CDR2 SVGEGT. The CDR3 has 15 amino acids. V was shortened by 0 bases and J by 4 bases, with 10 bases between the two germline ends. The CDR3 sequence: CASSYSMGRYNEQFF. The CDR3 DNA follows: TGTGCCAGCAGTTACTCGATGGGGAGGTACAATGAGCAGTTCTTC.

The chain has TRBV7-9 and TRBJ2-1; D perhaps matches TRBD2 (6 bases). Germline V gives CDR1 SEHNR, CDR2 FQNEAQ (reference sequence). V was pared by 4 bases and J by 10 bases, with 14 bases between. The CDR3 sequence is 13 residues long. Here the CDR3 reads CASSSRWGVEQFF. The CDR3 DNA reads TGTGCCAGCAGCTCCCGGTGGGGGGTGGAGCAGTTCTTC.

The CDR3 reads CASSLDSPLTIYF. The DNA for the CDR3 is TGTGCCAGCAGTTTGGACAGTCCTCTTACCATATATTTT. V gene TRBV12-3 or TRBV12-4 combines with J gene TRBJ1-3; weak D call: TRBD1 (6 bases). V was pared by 3 bases and J by 10 bases, with 13 bases between. The CDR3 covers 13 residues.

This clonotype was seen a handful of times. The chain is built from TRBV6-1 and TRBJ2-7; D call uncertain. From germline, CDR1 is MNHNS and CDR2 SASEGT. Trimming stripped 10 bases from V and 3 bases from J, with 13 bases between. This CDR3 has 12 amino acids. CDR3 sequence: CATSKDHYEQYV. Here the CDR3 DNA reads TGTGCCACCTCGAAGGACCACTACGAGCAGTACGTC.

The genes are TRBV19 and TRBJ2-1, with TRBD1 matching over 8 bases. Germline V gene lookup returns CDR1 LNHDA and CDR2 SQIVND (reference sequence). Unmatched junction bases numbered 11, after V lost 3 bases and J lost 4 bases. The length of the CDR3 is 17 residues. The CDR3 loop is CASSIGQGEVLYNEQFF. DNA for the CDR3: TGTGCCAGTAGTATCGGACAGGGTGAGGTTCTTTACAATGAGCAGTTCTTC. The whole variable domain, filled in from reference TRBV19 and TRBJ2-1, reads DGGITQSPKYLFRKEGQNVTLSCEQNLNHDAMYWYRQDPGQGLRLIYYSQIVNDFQKGDIAEGYSVSREKKESFPLTVTSAQKNPTAFYLCASSIGQGEVLYNEQFFGPGTRLTVL.